The next 5 T cell receptor beta chains were all read from a single sample in a study of CD8+CD57+ T cells in acquired aplastic anemia. The use of genomic DNA as template underpinned the TCR beta VDJ and CDR3 profiling. TCRdb recomputed calls from the reads with MiXCR, one row per CDR3 protein. Of about 180,000 distinct CDR3 sequences detected, roughly 50% appear once; the ten largest clones hold under 15%. By flow cytometry, patients selected for sequencing had shown an expansion of CD8+CD57+ cells. The sequenced sample consisted of sorted CD4+, CD8+, or CD8+CD57+ T cells (not recorded which) from PBMCs. Receptor source: a human donor with aplastic anemia.

This clonotype was counted once. V and J are TRBV2 and TRBJ1-2; D not resolved. From germline, CDR1 is SNHLY and CDR2 FYNNEI. This CDR3 contains 12 residues. V dropped 6 bases and J dropped 7 bases, with 12 bases sitting between them. CDR3 sequence reads: CASSVQTTGYTF. The CDR3 DNA follows: TGTGCCAGCAGCGTCCAGACGACTGGCTACACCTTC.

This clonotype was observed many times. The chain recombines TRBV5-8 with TRBJ2-3; D is possibly TRBD1 (6 bases). The CDR3 contains 15 residues. Trimming stripped 1 base from V and 1 base from J, with 10 bases between. Germline loops: CDR1 SGHTS, CDR2 YDEGEE. The DNA of the CDR3 is TGTGCCAGCAGCTTGCCAGGGGATGGCACAGATACGCAGTATTTT. This codes for CASSLPGDGTDTQYF.

Worth noting for this clonotype: A read error is possible here, since a much larger clone lies one base away. The chain combines TRBV3-1 with TRBJ2-5, with TRBD2 as a possible D gene (6 bases). Trimming cost V 0 bases and J 9 bases, with 14 bases left between them. This CDR3 is 14 amino acids long. Germline assignment: CDR1 LGHDT and CDR2 YNNKEL (reference sequence). The CDR3 nucleotides are TGTGCCAGCAGCCAAGAGGCTTGCTGGGGGGCCCAGTACTTC. Residues: CASSQEACWGAQYF.

As to this clonotype: The junction and the germline gene differ at one end; a read error may be behind it. This chain uses TRBV5-1 with TRBJ2-3, with 13 nucleotides matching TRBD2. Germline V gives CDR1 SGHRS, CDR2 YFSETQ. The CDR3 has 15 residues. The CDR3 protein is CASSGGLAGADTRYF. The CDR3 DNA reads as TGCGCCAGCAGCGGCGGACTAGCGGGAGCAGATACGCGGTATTTT. Using reference TRBV5-1 and TRBJ2-3 for the parts outside the CDR3, the full variable domain is KAGVTQTPRYLIKTRGQQVTLSCSPISGHRSVSWYQQTPGQGLQFLFEYFSETQRNKGNFPGRFSGRQFSNSRSEMNVSTLELGDSALYLCASSGGLAGADTRYFGPGTRLTVL.

DNA of the CDR3: TGTGCCAGCAGCTATAGGGCCAACGTGAACACTGAAGCTTTCTTT. It yields the protein CASSYRANVNTEAFF. The chain has TRBV7-9 and TRBJ1-1; D is unresolved. Looked up from germline, CDR1 is SEHNR and CDR2 is FQNEAQ (reference sequence). The V end lost 4 bases, the J end lost 0 bases, and 12 bases lay between the germline ends. The CDR3 covers 15 residues.